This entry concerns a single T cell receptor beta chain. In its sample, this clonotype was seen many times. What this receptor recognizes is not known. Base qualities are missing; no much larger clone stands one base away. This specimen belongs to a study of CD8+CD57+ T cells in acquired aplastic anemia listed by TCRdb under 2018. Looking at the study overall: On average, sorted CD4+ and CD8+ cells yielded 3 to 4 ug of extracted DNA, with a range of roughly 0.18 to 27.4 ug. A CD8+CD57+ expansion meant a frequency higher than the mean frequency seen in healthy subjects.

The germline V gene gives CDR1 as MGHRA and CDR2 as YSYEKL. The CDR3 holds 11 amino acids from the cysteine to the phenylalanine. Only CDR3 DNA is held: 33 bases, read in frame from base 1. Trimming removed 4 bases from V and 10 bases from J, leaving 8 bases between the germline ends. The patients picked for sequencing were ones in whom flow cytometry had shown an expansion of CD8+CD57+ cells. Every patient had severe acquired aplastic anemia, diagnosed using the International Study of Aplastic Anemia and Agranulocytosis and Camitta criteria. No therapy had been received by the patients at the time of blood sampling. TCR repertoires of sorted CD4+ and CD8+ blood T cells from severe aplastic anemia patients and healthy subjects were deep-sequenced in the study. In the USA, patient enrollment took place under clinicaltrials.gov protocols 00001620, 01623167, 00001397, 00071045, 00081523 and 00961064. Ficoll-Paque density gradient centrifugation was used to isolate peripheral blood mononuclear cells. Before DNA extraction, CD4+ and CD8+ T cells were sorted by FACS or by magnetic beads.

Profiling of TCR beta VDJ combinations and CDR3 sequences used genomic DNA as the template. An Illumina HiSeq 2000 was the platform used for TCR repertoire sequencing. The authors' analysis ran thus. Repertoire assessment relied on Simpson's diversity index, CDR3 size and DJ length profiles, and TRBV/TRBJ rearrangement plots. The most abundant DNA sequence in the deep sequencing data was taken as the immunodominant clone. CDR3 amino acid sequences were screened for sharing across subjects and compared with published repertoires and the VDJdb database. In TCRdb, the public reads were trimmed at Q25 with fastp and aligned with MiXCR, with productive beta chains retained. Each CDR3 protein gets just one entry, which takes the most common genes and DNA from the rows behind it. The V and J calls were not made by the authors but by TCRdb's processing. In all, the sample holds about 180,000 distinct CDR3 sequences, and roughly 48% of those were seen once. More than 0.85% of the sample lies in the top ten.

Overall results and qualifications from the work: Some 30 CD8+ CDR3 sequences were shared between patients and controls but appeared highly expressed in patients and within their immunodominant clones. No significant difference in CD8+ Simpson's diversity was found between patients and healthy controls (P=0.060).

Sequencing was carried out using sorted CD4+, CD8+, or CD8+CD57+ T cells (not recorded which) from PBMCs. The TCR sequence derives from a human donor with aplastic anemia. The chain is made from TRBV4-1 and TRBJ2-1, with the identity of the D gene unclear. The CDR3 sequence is CASSLEQEQFF. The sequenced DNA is TGCGCCAGCAGCCTGGAACAGGAGCAGTTCTTC.